This T cell receptor (beta chain) stems from a study of control samples from healthy donors and cancer patients. TCRdb's copy holds only in-frame clones and misses some; the assay was immunoSEQ multiplex PCR. Of about 44,000 clones detected, about 87% appear once; the ten largest clones hold roughly a tenth. The CDR3 has 14 residues. Looked up from germline, CDR1 is SGDLS and CDR2 is YYNGEE. Trimming removed 2 bases at V and 4 bases at J, with 11 bases between. Material for sequencing was PBMCs. The source of this sequence is a woman aged 55-75 years with lung cancer. V gene TRBV9 combines with J gene TRBJ2-3; the D gene is possibly TRBD2 (5 bases). The CDR3, as DNA: TGTGCCAGCAGCGTGGGAGTTTCCCCAGATACGCAGTATTTT. This encodes CASSVGVSPDTQYF.